This is a list of T cell receptor beta chains from one sample in a study of blood T cells in healthy people across ages. TCRdb re-derived calls from the 5' RACE reads in MiXCR, one entry per CDR3 protein. The sample carries hundreds of thousands of distinct CDR3 sequences, around 48% recorded once. Specimen: blood. The receptor source for this set is a woman aged 60-70 years in good health. Both conserved end residues are part of each CDR3. D genes are given only for firm matches. Size is omitted from some rows. Given values are once, few, many or a class for expanded clones.

v_gene,d_gene,j_gene,abundance,CDR3nt,CDR3aa
TRBV28,TRBD1,TRBJ1-1,.,TGTGCCAGCAGTTTACCCAGACAGGGGGCGAGCACTGAAGCTTTCTTT,CASSLPRQGASTEAFF
TRBV7-2,.,TRBJ2-7,.,TGTGCCAGCAGCTTACAGCTACTAGCCTACGAGCAGTACTTC,CASSLQLLAYEQYF
TRBV28,TRBD1,TRBJ2-5,.,TGTGCCAGCAGTGTAGAGGGGGCTTCTCAAGAGGCCCAGTACTTC,CASSVEGASQEAQYF
TRBV9,.,TRBJ2-3,.,TGTGCCAGCAGCGTAGCAGGGAACACAGATACGCAGTATTTT,CASSVAGNTDTQYF
TRBV4-1,.,TRBJ2-7,.,TGCGCCAGCAGCCAAGGACAGTCCGCCTACGAGCAGTACTTC,CASSQGQSAYEQYF
TRBV3-1,TRBD2,TRBJ2-7,.,TGTGCCAGCAGCCAGACCGGGACTAGCGGGAGTGAGCAGTACTTC,CASSQTGTSGSEQYF
TRBV20-1,TRBD2,TRBJ2-1,few,TGCAGTGCCCGGGCTAGCGGACTCTACAATGAGCAGTTCTTC,CSARASGLYNEQFF
TRBV7-2,.,TRBJ2-5,.,TGTGCCAGCAGCCCAATTGCCGTTTATGGGACCCAGTACTTC,CASSPIAVYGTQYF
TRBV28,.,TRBJ2-1,.,TGTGCCAGCACAAGGGGGGGGTTAGGCAATGAGCAGTTCTTC,CASTRGGLGNEQFF
TRBV20-1,.,TRBJ2-2,.,TGCAGTGCTTTCCCAGCTCGTACAGGGAACACCGGGGAGCTGTTTTTT,CSAFPARTGNTGELFF
TRBV5-1,.,TRBJ2-1,many,TGCGCCAGCAGCCGGGACTACAATGAGCAGTTCTTC,CASSRDYNEQFF
TRBV11-2,.,TRBJ1-4,.,TGTGCCAGCAGCCAGCGGGGGGTGAGGCGGATAGAAAAACTGTTTTTT,CASSQRGVRRIEKLFF
TRBV12-3/TRBV12-4,.,TRBJ2-7,.,TGTGCCAGCAGCTTACTGCTGGTCGGTGAGCAGTACTTC,CASSLLLVGEQYF
TRBV6-5,TRBD2,TRBJ2-7,few,TGTGCCAGCAGTCAACAAACTAGCGGGGAAGGCGAGCAGTACTTC,CASSQQTSGEGEQYF